These 2 T cell receptor beta chains were all obtained from the same sample, sequenced in a study of blood T cell repertoires in COVID-19. Libraries were prepared by immunoSEQ multiplex PCR; TCRdb keeps only in-frame clonotypes and omits some of them. The profile shows 120,000 to 150,000 clones, 70% to 90% of them singletons. The sequencing input was peripheral blood. These receptors originate from a human donor in a cohort sampled during active COVID-19.

The J gene is TRBJ2-7, the V gene TRBV6-5; no definite D call. Trimming took 0 bases from V and 1 from J, leaving 4 bases between them. The germline gives CDR1 MNHEY, CDR2 SVGAGI. This CDR3 has 13 residues. In DNA form, the CDR3 reads TGTGCCAGCAGTTACTCCGGGTCCTACGAGCAGTACTTC. Protein sequence: CASSYSGSYEQYF.

The V call is TRBV10-3, the J call TRBJ2-2; TRBD2 is a possible D gene (7 bases). The CDR3 spans 16 residues. Germline V gene lookup returns CDR1 ENHRY and CDR2 SYGVKD. The V and J ends lost 3 bases and 5 bases respectively, with 16 bases between them. In nucleotides, the CDR3 is TGTGCCATCAGTGATAAGGGGGGGCGGCCGACCGGGGAGCTGTTTTTT. It encodes CAISDKGGRPTGELFF.